A selection of T cell receptor beta chains follows, all from one sample in a study of blood T cell repertoires in COVID-19. Some clones are missing from TCRdb's copy, which holds only in-frame ones; the method was immunoSEQ multiplex PCR. The repertoire holds about 240,000 clones, with over 80% as singletons. The sequencing input was PBMCs or T cells enriched from blood (not recorded which). The origin of the receptors is a woman aged 30 to 39 with acute COVID-19. CDR3s include the opening cysteine and the closing phenylalanine or tryptophan. A D gene is named only where the DNA matches it firmly. Clone size, where shown, is once, few, many, or a class for clones that have expanded.

V	size	D	J	DNA	CDR3
TRBV7-9	.	.	TRBJ1-1	TGTGCCATTCTGACAGAAAACACTGAAGCTTTCTTT	CAILTENTEAFF
TRBV9	.	.	TRBJ2-3	TGTGCCAGCAGCGGTGGGGCAGGTTTAACAGATACGCAGTATTTT	CASSGGAGLTDTQYF
TRBV5-6	.	.	TRBJ2-5	TGTGCCAGCAGCTGGGACAACGTAGGGACCCAGTACTTC	CASSWDNVGTQYF
TRBV7-9	.	TRBD1	TRBJ2-5	TGTGCCAGCAGCCCCCCTGAGGGGGCGCAACAAGAGACCCAGTACTTC	CASSPPEGAQQETQYF
TRBV2	few	TRBD1	TRBJ2-1	TGTGCCAGCCGGGAGGACAGGGGTAATGAGCAGTTCTTC	CASREDRGNEQFF
TRBV4-1	once	.	TRBJ2-7	TGCGCCAGCAGCCTCCGGACAGCCTACGAGCAGTACTTC	CASSLRTAYEQYF
TRBV6-2/TRBV6-3	.	.	TRBJ1-2	TGTGCCAGCAGTTACGGTAGAGGCAACTATGGCTACACCTTC	CASSYGRGNYGYTF
TRBV10-3	.	TRBD2	TRBJ2-1	TGTGCCATCAGTGAGTACGGACTAGCGGACGGAAATGAGCAGTTCTTC	CAISEYGLADGNEQFF
TRBV4-1	.	.	TRBJ2-7	TGCGCCAGCAGCCAAGGGCAGGGGTCCTACGAGCAGTACTTC	CASSQGQGSYEQYF
TRBV10-3	.	.	TRBJ1-1	TGTGCCATAACCGAGAGGGAGTTGAACACTGAAGCTTTCTTT	CAITERELNTEAFF
TRBV30	.	.	TRBJ1-2	TGTGCCTGGAGTGTGGGTCGAGGCTATGGCTACACCTTC	CAWSVGRGYGYTF